The text below deals with one TCR beta chain. As yet, its antigen is unknown. These data are taken from a study of beta chain features in type 1 diabetes. General study points: Type 1 diabetes patients had VDJ junctions that carried fewer insertions and more deletions. There was a moderate but significant shortening of TCRB CDR3s in all four CD4+ subsets of Type 1 diabetes patients.

Via the markers CD45RO/CCR7/CD25/CD127/CD95/CD27, stem cell-like memory, regulatory, central memory and naive CD4+ cells were sorted. As every portion of the isolated RNA was reverse transcribed, the sequencing read expressed TCRB transcripts. Using immunoSEQ multiplex PCR, the repertoire was profiled, and TCRdb retains in-frame clones only, with some absent. The data contain 300,000 to 400,000 clones, roughly a tenth of them singletons. Trimming shortened V by 1 base and J by 5 bases, and 9 bases separated the two germline ends. Germline CDR1 SGHAT, CDR2 FQNNGV. There are 14 residues in the CDR3. The V and J genes are TRBV11-2 and TRBJ2-1; D is unclear. The sample taken for sequencing was central memory CD4+ T cells from blood. The source is a man aged 25 to 40 with type 1 diabetes. The CDR3 nucleotides read TGTGCCAGCAGCTTAGGCGGAAGTGACAATGAGCAGTTCTTC. This translates into CASSLGGSDNEQFF.